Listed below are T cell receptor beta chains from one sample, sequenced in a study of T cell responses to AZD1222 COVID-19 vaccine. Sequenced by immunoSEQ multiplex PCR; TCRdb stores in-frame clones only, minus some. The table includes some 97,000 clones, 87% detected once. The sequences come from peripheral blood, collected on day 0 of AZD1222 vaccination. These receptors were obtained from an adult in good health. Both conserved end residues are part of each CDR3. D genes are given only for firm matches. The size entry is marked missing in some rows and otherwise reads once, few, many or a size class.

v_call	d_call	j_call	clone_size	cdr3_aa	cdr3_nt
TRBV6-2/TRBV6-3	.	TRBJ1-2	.	CASSDSYGYTF	TGTGCCAGCAGCGACAGCTATGGCTACACCTTC
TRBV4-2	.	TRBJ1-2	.	CASSQGQLSNYGYTF	TGTGCCAGCAGCCAAGGCCAGCTTAGTAACTATGGCTACACCTTC
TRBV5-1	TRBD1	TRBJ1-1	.	CASSSDGQGAAEAFF	TGCGCCAGCAGCTCAGATGGACAGGGGGCCGCTGAAGCTTTCTTT
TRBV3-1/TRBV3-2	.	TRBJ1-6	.	CASSREQENSPLHF	TGTGCCAGCAGCCGGGAACAGGAGAATTCACCCCTCCACTTT
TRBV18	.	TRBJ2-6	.	CASSPDRTSPGANVLTF	TGTGCCAGCTCGCCCGACCGAACCTCCCCTGGGGCCAACGTCCTGACTTTC
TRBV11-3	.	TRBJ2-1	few	CASSSLGGLLNEQFF	TGTGCCAGCAGCTCGCTCGGGGGCCTCCTCAATGAGCAGTTCTTC
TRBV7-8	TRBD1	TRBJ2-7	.	CASSLVGQLSYEQYF	TGTGCCAGCAGCTTAGTGGGACAGCTTAGCTACGAGCAGTACTTC
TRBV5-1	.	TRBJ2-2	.	CASSLELGDTGELFF	TGCGCCAGCAGCTTGGAGTTAGGAGACACCGGGGAGCTGTTTTTT
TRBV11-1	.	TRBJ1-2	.	CASSFSGYGYTF	TGTGCCAGCAGCTTTTCGGGGTATGGCTACACCTTC
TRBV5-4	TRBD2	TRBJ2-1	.	CASSLGVAGANYNEQFF	TGTGCCAGCAGCTTGGGGGTAGCGGGGGCCAATTACAATGAGCAGTTCTTC
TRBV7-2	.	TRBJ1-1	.	CASSHNTEAFF	TGTGCCAGCAGCCACAACACTGAAGCTTTCTTT
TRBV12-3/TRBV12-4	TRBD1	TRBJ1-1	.	CASSSGQGTEAFF	TGTGCCAGCAGTTCGGGACAGGGGACTGAAGCTTTCTTT
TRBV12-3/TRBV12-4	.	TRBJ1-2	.	CASSFRVSYGYTF	TGTGCCAGCAGTTTTAGGGTTAGCTATGGCTACACCTTC
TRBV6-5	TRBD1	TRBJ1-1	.	CASPYRGLDTEAFF	TGTGCCAGCCCTTACAGGGGGCTGGACACTGAAGCTTTCTTT
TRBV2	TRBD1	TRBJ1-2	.	CASSLTGDYGYTF	TGTGCCAGCAGCCTGACAGGGGACTATGGCTACACCTTC
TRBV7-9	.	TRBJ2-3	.	CASSASADTQYF	TGTGCCAGCAGCGCCAGCGCGGATACGCAGTATTTT
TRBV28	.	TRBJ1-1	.	CASSLIQVNTEAFF	TGTGCCAGCAGTTTAATTCAGGTTAACACTGAAGCTTTCTTT
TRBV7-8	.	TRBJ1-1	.	CASSFRGKNTEAFF	TGTGCCAGCAGCTTTCGGGGGAAGAACACTGAAGCTTTCTTT
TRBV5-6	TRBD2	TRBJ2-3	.	CASSRRASGGASDTQYF	TGTGCCAGCAGCCGGAGGGCTAGCGGGGGGGCCTCAGATACGCAGTATTTT
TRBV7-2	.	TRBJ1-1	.	CASSLPRRGTEAFF	TGTGCCAGCAGCTTACCCCGCCGGGGCACTGAAGCTTTCTTT
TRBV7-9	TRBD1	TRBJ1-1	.	CASSWTGGNTEAFF	TGTGCCAGCAGCTGGACAGGGGGGAACACTGAAGCTTTCTTT
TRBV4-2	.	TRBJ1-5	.	CASSQDVQGLGGNQPQHF	TGTGCCAGCAGCCAAGACGTGCAGGGTCTTGGTGGCAATCAGCCCCAGCATTTT
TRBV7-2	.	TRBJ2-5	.	CASSLNLAETQYF	TGTGCCAGCAGCTTAAATCTAGCTGAGACCCAGTACTTC
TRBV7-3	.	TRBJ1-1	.	CASSPYSAPNTEAFF	TGTGCCAGCAGCCCATATTCTGCGCCAAACACTGAAGCTTTCTTT
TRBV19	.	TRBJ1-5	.	CASSIDDSGSNQPQHF	TGTGCCAGTAGTATAGACGACAGTGGAAGCAATCAGCCCCAGCATTTT
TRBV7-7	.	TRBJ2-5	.	CASSLLYQETQYF	TGTGCCAGCAGCTTACTGTACCAAGAGACCCAGTACTTC
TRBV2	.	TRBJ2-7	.	CASKERTGGGWVEQYF	TGTGCCAGCAAGGAACGGACGGGGGGCGGTTGGGTCGAGCAGTACTTC
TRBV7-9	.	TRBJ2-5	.	CASSYGEETQYF	TGTGCCAGCAGTTATGGGGAAGAGACCCAGTACTTC
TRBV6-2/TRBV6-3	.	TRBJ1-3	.	CASSYPRPGNTIYF	TGTGCCAGCAGTTACCCGCGACCTGGAAACACCATATATTTT
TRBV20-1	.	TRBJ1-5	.	CSASGQNSNQPQHF	TGCAGTGCTAGTGGTCAGAATAGCAATCAGCCCCAGCATTTT
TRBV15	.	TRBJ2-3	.	CATSEPLSGGVTDTQYF	TGTGCCACCAGCGAGCCCTTGAGTGGTGGCGTGACAGATACGCAGTATTTT
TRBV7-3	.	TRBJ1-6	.	CASSAGHWGSPLHF	TGTGCCAGCAGCGCGGGACATTGGGGTTCACCCCTCCACTTT
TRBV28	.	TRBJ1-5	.	CASSPARVGNQPQHF	TGTGCCAGCAGCCCCGCCAGGGTGGGAAATCAGCCCCAGCATTTT
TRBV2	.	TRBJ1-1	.	CASSEFKAGNTEAFF	TGTGCCAGCAGTGAATTCAAGGCGGGGAACACTGAAGCTTTCTTT
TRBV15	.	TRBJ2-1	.	CATSRDVGGEQFF	TGTGCCACCAGCAGAGATGTCGGCGGTGAGCAGTTCTTC